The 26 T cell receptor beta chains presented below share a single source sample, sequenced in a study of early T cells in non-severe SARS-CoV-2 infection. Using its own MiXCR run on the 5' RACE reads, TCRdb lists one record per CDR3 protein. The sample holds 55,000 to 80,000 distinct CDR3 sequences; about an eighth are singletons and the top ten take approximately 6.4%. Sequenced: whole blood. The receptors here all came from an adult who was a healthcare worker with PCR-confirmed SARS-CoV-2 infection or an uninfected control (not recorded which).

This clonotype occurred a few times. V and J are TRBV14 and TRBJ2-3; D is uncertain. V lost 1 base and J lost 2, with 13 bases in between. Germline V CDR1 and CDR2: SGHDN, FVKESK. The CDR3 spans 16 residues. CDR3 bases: TGTGCCAGCAGCCAAGGGTTGAGTCTGACCACAGATACGCAGTATTTT. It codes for CASSQGLSLTTDTQYF.

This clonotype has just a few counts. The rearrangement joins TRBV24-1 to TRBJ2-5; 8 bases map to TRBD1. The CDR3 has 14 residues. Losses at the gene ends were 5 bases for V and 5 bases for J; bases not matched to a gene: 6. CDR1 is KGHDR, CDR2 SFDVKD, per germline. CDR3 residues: CATSGTGTMETQYF. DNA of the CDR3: TGTGCCACCAGTGGGACAGGGACGATGGAGACCCAGTACTTC.

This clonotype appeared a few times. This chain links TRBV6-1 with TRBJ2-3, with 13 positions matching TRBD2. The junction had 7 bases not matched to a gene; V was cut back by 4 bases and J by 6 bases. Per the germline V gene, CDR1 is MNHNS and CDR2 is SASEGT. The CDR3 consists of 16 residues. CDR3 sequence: CASSAAGTSGTDTQYF. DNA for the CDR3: TGTGCCAGCAGTGCCGCGGGGACTAGCGGGACGGATACGCAGTATTTT.

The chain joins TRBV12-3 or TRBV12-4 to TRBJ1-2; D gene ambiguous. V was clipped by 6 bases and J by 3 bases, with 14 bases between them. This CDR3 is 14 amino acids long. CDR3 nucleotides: TGTGCCAGCAGCCCATTCGTTAGGGACTATGGCTACACCTTC. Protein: CASSPFVRDYGYTF.

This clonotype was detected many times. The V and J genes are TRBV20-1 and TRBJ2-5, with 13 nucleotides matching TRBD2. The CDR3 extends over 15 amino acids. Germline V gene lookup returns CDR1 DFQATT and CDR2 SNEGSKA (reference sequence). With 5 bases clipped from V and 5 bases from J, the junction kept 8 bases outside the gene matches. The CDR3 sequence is CSARRLAGGGETQYF. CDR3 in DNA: TGCAGTGCTCGCCGACTAGCGGGGGGAGGGGAGACCCAGTACTTC.

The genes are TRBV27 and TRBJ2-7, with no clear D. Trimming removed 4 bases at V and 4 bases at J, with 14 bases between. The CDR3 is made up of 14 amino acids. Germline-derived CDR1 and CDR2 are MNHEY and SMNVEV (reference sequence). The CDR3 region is CASSSPQTAYEQYF. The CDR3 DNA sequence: TGTGCCAGCAGTTCCCCACAAACAGCTTACGAGCAGTACTTC.

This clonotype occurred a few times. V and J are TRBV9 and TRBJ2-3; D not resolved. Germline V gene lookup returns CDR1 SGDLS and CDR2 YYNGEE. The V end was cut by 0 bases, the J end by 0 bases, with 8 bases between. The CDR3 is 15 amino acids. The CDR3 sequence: CASSVDGASTDTQYF. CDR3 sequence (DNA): TGTGCCAGCAGCGTAGATGGAGCTAGCACAGATACGCAGTATTTT.

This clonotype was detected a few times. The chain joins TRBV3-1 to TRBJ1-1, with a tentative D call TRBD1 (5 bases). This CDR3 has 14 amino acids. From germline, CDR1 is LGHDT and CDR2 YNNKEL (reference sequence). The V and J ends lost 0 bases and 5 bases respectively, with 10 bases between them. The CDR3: CASSQEIRVTEAFF. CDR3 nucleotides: TGTGCCAGCAGCCAAGAGATCAGGGTTACTGAAGCTTTCTTT.

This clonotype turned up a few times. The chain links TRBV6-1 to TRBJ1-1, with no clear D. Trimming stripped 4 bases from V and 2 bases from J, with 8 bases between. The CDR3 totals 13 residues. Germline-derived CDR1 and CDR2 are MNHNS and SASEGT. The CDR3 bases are TGTGCCAGCAGTGTCGACCCCAACACTGAAGCTTTCTTT. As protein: CASSVDPNTEAFF.

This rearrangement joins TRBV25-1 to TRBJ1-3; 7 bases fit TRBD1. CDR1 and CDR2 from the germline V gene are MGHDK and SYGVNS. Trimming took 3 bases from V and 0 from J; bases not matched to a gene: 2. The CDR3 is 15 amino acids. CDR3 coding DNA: TGTGCCAGCAGTGAGACAGGGACCTCTGGAAACACCATATATTTT. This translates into CASSETGTSGNTIYF.

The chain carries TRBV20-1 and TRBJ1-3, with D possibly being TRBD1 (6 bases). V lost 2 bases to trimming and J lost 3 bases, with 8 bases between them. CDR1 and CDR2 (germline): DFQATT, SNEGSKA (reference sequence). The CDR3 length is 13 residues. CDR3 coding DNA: TGCAGTGCTAGACAGGGGAATGGAAACACCATATATTTT. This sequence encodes CSARQGNGNTIYF.

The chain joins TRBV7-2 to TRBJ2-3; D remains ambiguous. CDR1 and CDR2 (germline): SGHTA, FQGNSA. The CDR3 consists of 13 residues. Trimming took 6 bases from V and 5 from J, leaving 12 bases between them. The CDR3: CASSLVLQDTQYF. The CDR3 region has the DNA TGTGCCAGCAGTTTGGTACTGCAAGATACGCAGTATTTT.

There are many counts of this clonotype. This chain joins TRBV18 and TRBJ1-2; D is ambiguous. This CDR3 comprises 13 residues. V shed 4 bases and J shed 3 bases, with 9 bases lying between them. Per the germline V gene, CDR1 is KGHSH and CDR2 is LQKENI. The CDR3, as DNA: TGTGCCAGCTCACACACGGAATACTATGGCTACACCTTC. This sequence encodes CASSHTEYYGYTF.

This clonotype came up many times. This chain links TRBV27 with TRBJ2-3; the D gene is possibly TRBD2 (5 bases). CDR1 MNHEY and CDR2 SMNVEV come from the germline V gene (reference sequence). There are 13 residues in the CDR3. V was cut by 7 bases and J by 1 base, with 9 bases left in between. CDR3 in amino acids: CASMSSGTDTQYF. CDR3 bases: TGTGCCAGCATGAGTAGCGGCACAGATACGCAGTATTTT.

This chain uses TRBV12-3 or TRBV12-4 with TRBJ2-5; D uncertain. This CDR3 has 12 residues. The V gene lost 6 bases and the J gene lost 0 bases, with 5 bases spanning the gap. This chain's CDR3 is CASRTYQETQYF. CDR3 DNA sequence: TGTGCCAGCAGGACCTACCAAGAGACCCAGTACTTC.

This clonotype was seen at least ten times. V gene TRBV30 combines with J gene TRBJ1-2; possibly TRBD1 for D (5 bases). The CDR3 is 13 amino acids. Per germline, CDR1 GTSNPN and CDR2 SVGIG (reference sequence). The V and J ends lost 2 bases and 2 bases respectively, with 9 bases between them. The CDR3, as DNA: TGTGCCTGGAGTCCGACAGCGAACTATGGCTACACCTTC. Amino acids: CAWSPTANYGYTF. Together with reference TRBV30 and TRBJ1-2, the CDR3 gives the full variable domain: SQTIHQWPATLVQPVGSPLSLECTVEGTSNPNLYWYRQAAGRGLQLLFYSVGIGQISSEVPQNLSASRPQDRQFILSSKKLLLSDSGFYLCAWSPTANYGYTFGSGTRLTVV.

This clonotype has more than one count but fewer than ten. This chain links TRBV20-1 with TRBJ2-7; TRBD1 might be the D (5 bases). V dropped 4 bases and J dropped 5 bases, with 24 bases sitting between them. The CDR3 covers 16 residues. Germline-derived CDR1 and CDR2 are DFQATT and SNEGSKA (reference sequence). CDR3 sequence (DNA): TGCAGTGCTATTGACTCAATCGGCAGGGTAGGGAACGAGCAGTACTTC. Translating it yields CSAIDSIGRVGNEQYF.

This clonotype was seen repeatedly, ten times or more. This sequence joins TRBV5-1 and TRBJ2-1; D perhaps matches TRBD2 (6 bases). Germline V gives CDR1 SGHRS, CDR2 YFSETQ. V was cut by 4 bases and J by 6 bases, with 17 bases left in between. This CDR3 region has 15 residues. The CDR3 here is CASSPGLSGVNEQFF. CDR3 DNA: TGCGCCAGCAGCCCGGGCCTCTCGGGGGTCAATGAGCAGTTCTTC.

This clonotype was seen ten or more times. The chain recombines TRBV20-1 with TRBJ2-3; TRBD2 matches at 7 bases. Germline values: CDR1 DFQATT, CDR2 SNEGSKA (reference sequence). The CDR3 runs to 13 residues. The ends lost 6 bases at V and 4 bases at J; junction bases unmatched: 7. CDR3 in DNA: TGCAGTGCCCCTGGCGGGGGTGCAGATACGCAGTATTTT. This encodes CSAPGGGADTQYF.

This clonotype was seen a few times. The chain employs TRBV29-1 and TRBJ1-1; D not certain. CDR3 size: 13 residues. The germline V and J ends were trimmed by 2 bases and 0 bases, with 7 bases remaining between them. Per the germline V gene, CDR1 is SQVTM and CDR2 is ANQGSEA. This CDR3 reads CSVELVLNTEAFF. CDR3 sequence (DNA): TGCAGCGTTGAACTGGTCCTGAACACTGAAGCTTTCTTT.

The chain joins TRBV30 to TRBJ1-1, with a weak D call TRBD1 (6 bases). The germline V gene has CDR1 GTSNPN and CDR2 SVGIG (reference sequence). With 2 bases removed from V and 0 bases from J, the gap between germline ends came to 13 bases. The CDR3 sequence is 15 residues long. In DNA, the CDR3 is TGTGCCTGGAGTCGTACAGGGAATATGAACACTGAAGCTTTCTTT. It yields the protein CAWSRTGNMNTEAFF. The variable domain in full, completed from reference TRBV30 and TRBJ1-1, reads SQTIHQWPATLVQPVGSPLSLECTVEGTSNPNLYWYRQAAGRGLQLLFYSVGIGQISSEVPQNLSASRPQDRQFILSSKKLLLSDSGFYLCAWSRTGNMNTEAFFGQGTRLTVV.

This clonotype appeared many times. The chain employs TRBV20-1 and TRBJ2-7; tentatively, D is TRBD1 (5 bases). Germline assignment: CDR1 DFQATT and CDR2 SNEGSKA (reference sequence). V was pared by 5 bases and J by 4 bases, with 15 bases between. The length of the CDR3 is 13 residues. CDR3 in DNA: TGCAGTGCTGGAGTAGGGGATCGTTACGAGCAGTACTTC. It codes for CSAGVGDRYEQYF.

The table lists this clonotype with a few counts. CDR3 sequence reads: CASSPGQALSHEQYF. Written as DNA, the CDR3 is TGTGCCAGTAGTCCAGGACAGGCTTTATCCCACGAGCAGTACTTC. The V and J genes are TRBV19 and TRBJ2-7, with 7 positions matching TRBD1. Per germline, CDR1 LNHDA and CDR2 SQIVND (reference sequence). V shed 5 bases and J 5 bases; nucleotides not matched to a gene: 12. CDR3 length equals 15 residues. The full variable domain, in which reference TRBV19 and TRBJ2-7 provide the parts outside the CDR3, is DGGITQSPKYLFRKEGQNVTLSCEQNLNHDAMYWYRQDPGQGLRLIYYSQIVNDFQKGDIAEGYSVSREKKESFPLTVTSAQKNPTAFYLCASSPGQALSHEQYFGPGTRLTVT.

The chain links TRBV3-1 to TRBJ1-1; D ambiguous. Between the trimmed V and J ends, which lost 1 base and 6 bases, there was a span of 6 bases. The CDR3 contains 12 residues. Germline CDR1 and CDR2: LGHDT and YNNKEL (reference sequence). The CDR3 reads CASSQADAEAFF. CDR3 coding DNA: TGTGCCAGCAGCCAAGCGGACGCTGAAGCTTTCTTT.

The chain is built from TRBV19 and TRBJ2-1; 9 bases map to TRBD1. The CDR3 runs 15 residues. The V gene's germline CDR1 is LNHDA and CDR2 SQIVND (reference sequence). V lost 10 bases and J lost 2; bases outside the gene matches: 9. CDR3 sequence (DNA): TGTGCCACCCGAGGGACAGGGATCCCCTACAATGAGCAGTTCTTC. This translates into CATRGTGIPYNEQFF.

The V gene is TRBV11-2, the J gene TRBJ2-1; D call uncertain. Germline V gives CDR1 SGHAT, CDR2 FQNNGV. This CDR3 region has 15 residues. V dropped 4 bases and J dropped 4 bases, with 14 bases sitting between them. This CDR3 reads CASSSLQRNYNEQFF. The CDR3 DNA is TGTGCCAGCAGCTCCCTACAGAGAAATTACAATGAGCAGTTCTTC.